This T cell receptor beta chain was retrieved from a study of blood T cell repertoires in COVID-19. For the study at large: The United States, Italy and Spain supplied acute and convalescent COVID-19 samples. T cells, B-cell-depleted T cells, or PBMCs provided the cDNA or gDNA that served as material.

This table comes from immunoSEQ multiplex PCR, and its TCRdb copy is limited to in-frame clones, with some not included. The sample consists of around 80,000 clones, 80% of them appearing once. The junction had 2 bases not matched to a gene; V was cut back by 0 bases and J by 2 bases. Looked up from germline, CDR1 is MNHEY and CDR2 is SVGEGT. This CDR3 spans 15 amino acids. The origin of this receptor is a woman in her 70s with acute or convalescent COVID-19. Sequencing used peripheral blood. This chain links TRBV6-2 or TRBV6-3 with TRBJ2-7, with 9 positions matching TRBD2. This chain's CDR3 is CASSYSTSGAYEQYF. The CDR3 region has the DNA TGTGCCAGCAGTTACTCGACTAGCGGTGCCTACGAGCAGTACTTC.